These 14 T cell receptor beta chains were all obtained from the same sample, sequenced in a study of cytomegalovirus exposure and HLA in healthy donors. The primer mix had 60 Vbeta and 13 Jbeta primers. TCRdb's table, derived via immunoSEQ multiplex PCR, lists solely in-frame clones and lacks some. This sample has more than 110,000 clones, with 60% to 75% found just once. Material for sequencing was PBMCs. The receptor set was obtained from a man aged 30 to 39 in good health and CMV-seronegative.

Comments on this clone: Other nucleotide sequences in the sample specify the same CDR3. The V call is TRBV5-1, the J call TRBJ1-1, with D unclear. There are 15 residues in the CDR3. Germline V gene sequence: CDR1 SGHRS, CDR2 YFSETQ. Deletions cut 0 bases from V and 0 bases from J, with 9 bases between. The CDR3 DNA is TGCGCCAGCAGCTTGGCCAGCGGATTGAACACTGAAGCTTTCTTT. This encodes CASSLASGLNTEAFF.

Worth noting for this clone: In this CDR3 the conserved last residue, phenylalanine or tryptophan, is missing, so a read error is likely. CDR3 region: CASRGQVITEAFL. In nucleotides, the CDR3 is TGTGCCAGTAGGGGACAGGTAATTACTGAAGCTTTCCTT. The chain couples TRBV19 to TRBJ1-1, with 8 bases that match TRBD1. Trimming cost V 6 bases and J 5 bases; bases outside gene matches: 5. CDR1 is LNHDA and CDR2 is SQIVND in the germline V gene (reference sequence). The CDR3 length is 13 residues.

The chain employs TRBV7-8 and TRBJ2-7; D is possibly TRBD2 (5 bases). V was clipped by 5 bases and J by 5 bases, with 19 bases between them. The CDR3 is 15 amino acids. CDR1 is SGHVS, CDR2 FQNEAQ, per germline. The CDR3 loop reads CASSTHQRRTDEQYF. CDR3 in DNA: TGTGCCAGCAGCACCCACCAGCGGAGGACCGACGAGCAGTACTTC.

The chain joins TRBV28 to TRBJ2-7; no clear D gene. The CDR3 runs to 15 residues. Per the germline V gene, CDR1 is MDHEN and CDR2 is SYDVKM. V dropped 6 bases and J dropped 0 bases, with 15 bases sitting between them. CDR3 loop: CASSLPRRGSYEQYF. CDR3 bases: TGTGCCAGCAGCCTCCCTCGACGAGGCTCCTACGAGCAGTACTTC.

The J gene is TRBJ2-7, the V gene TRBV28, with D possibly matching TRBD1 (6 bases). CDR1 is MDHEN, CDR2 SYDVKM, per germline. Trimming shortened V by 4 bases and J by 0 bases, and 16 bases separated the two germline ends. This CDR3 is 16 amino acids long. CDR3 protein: CASSSRNRAHSYEQYF. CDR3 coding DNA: TGTGCCAGCAGTTCTCGTAACAGGGCACACTCCTACGAGCAGTACTTC.

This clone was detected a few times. The CDR3 nucleotides read TGTGCCAGCTCACCCTTCCAGGGCAACGACGAGCAGTACTTC. Translated: CASSPFQGNDEQYF. The chain carries TRBV18 and TRBJ2-7; possibly TRBD1 for D (5 bases). Deletions cut 3 bases from V and 5 bases from J, with 14 bases between. Germline V lookup: CDR1 KGHSH, CDR2 LQKENI. This CDR3 is built from 14 residues.

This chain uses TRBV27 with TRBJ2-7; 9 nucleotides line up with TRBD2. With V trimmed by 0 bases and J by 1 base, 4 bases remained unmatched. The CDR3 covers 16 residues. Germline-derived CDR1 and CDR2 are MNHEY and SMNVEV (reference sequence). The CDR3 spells CASSLSLAGTSYEQYF. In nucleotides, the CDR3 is TGTGCCAGCAGTTTATCGCTAGCGGGGACGTCCTACGAGCAGTACTTC.

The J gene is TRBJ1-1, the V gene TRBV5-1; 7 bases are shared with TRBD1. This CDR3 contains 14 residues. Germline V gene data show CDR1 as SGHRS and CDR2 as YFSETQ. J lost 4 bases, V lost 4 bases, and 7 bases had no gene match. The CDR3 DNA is TGCGCCAGCAGCGGCAGGGGGGAAGGCACTGAAGCTTTCTTT. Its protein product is CASSGRGEGTEAFF.

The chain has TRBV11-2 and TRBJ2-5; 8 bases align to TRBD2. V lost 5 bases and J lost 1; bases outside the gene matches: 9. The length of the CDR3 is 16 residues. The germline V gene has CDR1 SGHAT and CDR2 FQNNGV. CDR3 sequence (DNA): TGTGCCAGCAGCCGGGCCGGAGCGGGGGCCCAAGAGACCCAGTACTTC. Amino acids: CASSRAGAGAQETQYF.

The CDR3 loop is CASSQDQQGEGDTQYF. The DNA of the CDR3 is TGCGCCAGCAGCCAAGATCAGCAGGGGGAAGGGGATACGCAGTATTTT. V and J are TRBV4-1 and TRBJ2-3; 7 nucleotides align to TRBD1. CDR1 is MGHRA and CDR2 is YSYEKL in the germline V gene. This CDR3 comprises 16 residues. Unmatched junction bases numbered 9, after V lost 0 bases and J lost 6 bases.

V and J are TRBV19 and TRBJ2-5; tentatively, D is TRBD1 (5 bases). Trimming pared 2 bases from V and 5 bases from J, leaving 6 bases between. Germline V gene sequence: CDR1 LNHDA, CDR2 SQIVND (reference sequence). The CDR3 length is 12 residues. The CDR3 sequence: CASSIKGETQYF. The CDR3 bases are TGTGCCAGTAGTATAAAGGGGGAGACCCAGTACTTC.

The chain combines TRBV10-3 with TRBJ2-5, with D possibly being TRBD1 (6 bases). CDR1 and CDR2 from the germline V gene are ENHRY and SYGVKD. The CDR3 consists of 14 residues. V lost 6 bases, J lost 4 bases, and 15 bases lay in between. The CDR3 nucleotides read TGTGCCATCAGGGATCCCGCCAGGGGAGAGACCCAGTACTTC. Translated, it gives CAIRDPARGETQYF.

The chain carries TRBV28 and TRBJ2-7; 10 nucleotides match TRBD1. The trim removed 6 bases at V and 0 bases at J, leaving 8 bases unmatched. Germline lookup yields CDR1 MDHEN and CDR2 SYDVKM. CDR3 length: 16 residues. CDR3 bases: TGTGCCAGCAGAGCAGGACAGGGGGGATACTCCTACGAGCAGTACTTC. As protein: CASRAGQGGYSYEQYF.

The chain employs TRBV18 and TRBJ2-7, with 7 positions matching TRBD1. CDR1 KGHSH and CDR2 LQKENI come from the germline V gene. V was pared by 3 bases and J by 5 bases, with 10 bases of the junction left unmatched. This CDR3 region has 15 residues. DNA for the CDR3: TGTGCCAGCTCACCCTCGACAGGGACGGGGCACGAGCAGTACTTC. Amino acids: CASSPSTGTGHEQYF.